Listed below are T cell receptor beta chains from one sample, sequenced in a study of cytomegalovirus exposure and HLA in healthy donors. Profiling relied on immunoSEQ multiplex PCR, and the TCRdb table lists in-frame clones only, not all of them. The data show just under 75,000 clones, with just under 95% seen just once and about 3.5% held by the top ten. Sequencing used PBMCs. Source of these receptors: a woman aged 18-29 years in good health and CMV-seropositive. Each CDR3 is given with its conserved first and last residue. The order of the fields is V gene, J gene, CDR3 protein.

TRBV5-1	TRBJ2-5	CASSPGGMQETQYF
TRBV6-5	TRBJ2-7	CASGRGSEQYF
TRBV7-6	TRBJ2-5	CASDSAGLGETQYF
TRBV2	TRBJ1-1	CASRPSQENTEAFF
TRBV4-2	TRBJ1-6	CASSSQMGRDTDSPLHF
TRBV29-1	TRBJ2-7	CSAASSAFSYEQYF
TRBV7-2	TRBJ2-7	CASSLSGGYPMPSYEQYF
TRBV27	TRBJ2-3	CASSLTGTHGPDTQYF
TRBV2	TRBJ2-1	CASSEAVTLEQFF
TRBV7-2	TRBJ2-7	CASSGGRDRGHEQYF
TRBV6-5	TRBJ2-7	CASSQTGEGEQYF
TRBV28	TRBJ2-7	CASSLSIRTSGRAREQYF
TRBV27	TRBJ2-1	CASSTYNEQFF
TRBV7-9	TRBJ2-7	CASSLQGAGYEQYF
TRBV28	TRBJ1-3	CASSFQKGRYTIYF
TRBV6-5	TRBJ1-1	CASHSQSGRYTEAFF
TRBV6-5	-	CASSLTGRSYEQYF
TRBV5-8	TRBJ2-1	CASSLQGLSYNEQFF
TRBV4-2	TRBJ2-1	CASSQEAGGRYEQFF
TRBV7-2	TRBJ1-6	CASSSGTAYNSPLHF
TRBV29-1	TRBJ2-3	CSVEWPARGGGPWGLAVTDTQYF
TRBV2	TRBJ1-2	CASCPDTVYGYTF
TRBV7-9	TRBJ1-2	CASSSSQDRVDYGYTF
TRBV21-1	TRBJ2-7	CASSRDAEASEQYF
TRBV27	TRBJ1-3	CASGPAGQTSGNTIYF
TRBV19	TRBJ2-1	CASSTRGLAGYNEQFF
TRBV6-1	TRBJ1-2	CASSEAGGGRVNYGYTF
TRBV2	TRBJ2-2	CASSVTGTGSGGGELFF
TRBV5-1	TRBJ1-2	CASSLGRQGGGYTF
TRBV30	TRBJ2-5	CAWGRGRGNRFGETQYF
TRBV30	TRBJ1-1	CAWRAESNTEAFF
TRBV9	TRBJ1-2	CASSLGQNYGYTF
TRBV12-5	TRBJ1-2	CASGLVQYGYTF
TRBV2	TRBJ1-3	CASSEQGTSGNTIYF
TRBV28	TRBJ1-4	CASSRDRGANEKLFF
TRBV27	TRBJ1-1	CASSLTGGTEAFF
TRBV2	TRBJ1-2	CASSDTGDRGGNGYTF
TRBV27	TRBJ1-2	CASSSIRDRGGYTF
TRBV9	TRBJ2-3	CASSVSGDTQYF
TRBV6-5	TRBJ1-1	CASSRDTEAFF
TRBV7-6	TRBJ2-3	CASSLGSSTDTQYF
TRBV5-4	TRBJ1-2	CASSATGQEIYGYTF
TRBV9	TRBJ2-3	CASSAGVGASTDTQYF